The 10 T cell receptor beta chains reported below all come from one sample, sequenced in a study of liver allograft versus peripheral blood T cells. Turning to the study itself: Comparative analysis was performed on T cell receptor repertoires from transplanted livers and from recipients' peripheral blood.

TCRdb called the reads again in MiXCR, with one record for every CDR3 protein. The data show fewer than 11,000 distinct CDR3 sequences, under 20% seen once. The origin of the receptors is a human patient who had a liver transplant. Some T cells may possibly be graft donor cells.

CDR3 loop: CASSQPPRQKSTGANVLTF. The CDR3 coding sequence is TGTGCCAGCAGCCAGCCCCCGCGACAGAAAAGCACTGGGGCCAACGTCCTGACTTTC. The chain recombines TRBV14 with TRBJ2-6, with D perhaps TRBD1 (5 bases). The CDR3 loop spans 19 amino acids. Trimming took 3 bases from V and 2 from J, leaving 20 bases between them. Germline assignment: CDR1 SGHDN and CDR2 FVKESK.

This clonotype is labeled medium-sized. This chain connects TRBV18 to TRBJ2-2; 7 nucleotides match TRBD2. Germline assignment: CDR1 KGHSH and CDR2 LQKENI. Trimming at V came to 3 bases and at J to 5 bases, leaving 9 bases not matched to a gene. The CDR3 has 16 residues. This CDR3 is CASSPSQGAGTGELFF. The CDR3 DNA follows: TGTGCCAGCTCACCTTCTCAGGGAGCGGGGACCGGGGAGCTGTTTTTT.

This chain uses TRBV20-1 with TRBJ1-1; D is unresolved. The CDR3 is 13 residues long. Trimming pared 6 bases from V and 1 base from J, leaving 12 bases between. Per germline, CDR1 DFQATT and CDR2 SNEGSKA (reference sequence). CDR3 sequence: CSAYSLENTEAFF. CDR3 DNA: TGCAGTGCCTATTCGCTGGAGAACACTGAAGCTTTCTTT.

For this clonotype: A clone one base away is much larger, so this may be a read error. This chain uses TRBV18 with TRBJ1-1, with TRBD1 identical over 10 bases. The junction had 13 bases not matched to a gene; V was cut back by 3 bases and J by 3 bases. CDR3 length equals 18 residues. CDR1 is KGHSH and CDR2 is LQKENI in the germline V gene. The CDR3 bases are TGTGCCAGCTCACCGACCCTGACAGGGGGCGGTCAGTACACTGAAGCTTTCTTT. Translating it yields CASSPTLTGGGQYTEAFF.

By sample fraction, this clonotype is medium-sized (0.01 to 0.1%). The chain joins TRBV18 to TRBJ1-1; 11 bases fit TRBD1. The CDR3 extends over 16 amino acids. V lost 3 bases, J lost 0 bases, and 3 bases stayed unmatched. Per the germline V gene, CDR1 is KGHSH and CDR2 is LQKENI. The CDR3, as DNA: TGTGCCAGCTCACCTAGGACAGGGGGCCTGAACACTGAAGCTTTCTTT. Its protein is CASSPRTGGLNTEAFF.

The gene calls are TRBV20-1 and TRBJ1-1; tentatively, D is TRBD1 (6 bases). Germline CDR1 and CDR2: DFQATT and SNEGSKA (reference sequence). The CDR3 sequence is 14 residues long. The V gene lost 6 bases and the J gene lost 8 bases, with 22 bases spanning the gap. The CDR3 DNA is TGCAGTGCCCTACGGATCGGGGGGGCGAAAGAAGCTTTCTTT. Protein product: CSALRIGGAKEAFF.

This clonotype occurred a few times. The chain combines TRBV10-3 with TRBJ1-5, with TRBD1 as a possible D gene (6 bases). In germline, CDR1 is ENHRY, CDR2 SYGVKD. The V and J ends lost 10 bases and 4 bases respectively, with 17 bases between them. This CDR3 has 14 amino acids. CDR3 coding DNA: TGTGCCACCTTCACAGGGTTCGGAAATCAGCCCCAGCATTTT. Amino acids: CATFTGFGNQPQHF.

This clonotype was found a few times. The chain recombines TRBV6-5 with TRBJ2-7; D might be TRBD1 (5 bases). Germline V lookup: CDR1 MNHEY, CDR2 SVGAGI. V was clipped by 6 bases and J by 10 bases, with 19 bases between them. CDR3 length: 13 amino acids. The CDR3 sequence is CASSPYGRAPQYF. DNA for the CDR3: TGTGCCAGCAGCCCCTATGGCAGGGCCCCCCAGTACTTC.

This clonotype appeared many times. The genes are TRBV12-3 or TRBV12-4 and TRBJ1-1, with unresolved D. Trimming pared 5 bases from V and 7 bases from J, leaving 11 bases between. The CDR3 has 12 residues. CDR3 sequence: CASSLGWGEAFF. In DNA, the CDR3 is TGTGCCAGCAGTCTCGGCTGGGGTGAAGCTTTCTTT.

Judged by abundance, this clonotype is medium-sized (0.01 to 0.1%). V usage is TRBV10-3 and J usage is TRBJ2-7, with 9 bases fitting TRBD1. CDR3 length: 14 amino acids. Germline V gene lookup returns CDR1 ENHRY and CDR2 SYGVKD. V gave up 1 base and J gave up 6 bases; unmatched junction bases: 4. The CDR3 nucleotides are TGTGCCATCAGTGAGTTGGGACAGGGAGGCGAGCAGTACTTC. It translates to CAISELGQGGEQYF.